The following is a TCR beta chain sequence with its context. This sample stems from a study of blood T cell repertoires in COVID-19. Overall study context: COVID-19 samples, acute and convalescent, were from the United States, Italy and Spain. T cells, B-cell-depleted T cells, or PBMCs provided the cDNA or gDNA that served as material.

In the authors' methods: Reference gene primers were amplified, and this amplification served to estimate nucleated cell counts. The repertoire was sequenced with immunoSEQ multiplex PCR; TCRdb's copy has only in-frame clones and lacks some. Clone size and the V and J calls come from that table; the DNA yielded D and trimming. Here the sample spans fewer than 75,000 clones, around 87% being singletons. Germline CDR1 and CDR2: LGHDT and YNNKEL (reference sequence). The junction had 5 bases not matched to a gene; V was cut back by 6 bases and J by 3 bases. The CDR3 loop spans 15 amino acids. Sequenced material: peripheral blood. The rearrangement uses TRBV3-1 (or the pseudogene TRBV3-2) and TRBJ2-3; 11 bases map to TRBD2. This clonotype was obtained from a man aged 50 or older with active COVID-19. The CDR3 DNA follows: TGTGCCAGCAGGGGGGGACTAGCGGTAACAGATACGCAGTATTTT. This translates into CASRGGLAVTDTQYF.